The sequence of this T cell receptor (beta chain) was determined in a study of T cell clonality in common variable immunodeficiency. Using immunoSEQ multiplex PCR, the repertoire was profiled, and TCRdb retains in-frame clones only, with some absent. The sample was found to contain 44,000 or so clones, and every one recurs. V shed 4 bases and J shed 9 bases, with 17 bases lying between them. Per the germline V gene, CDR1 is SGHKS and CDR2 is YYEKEE (reference sequence). The CDR3 contains 14 residues. This clone was recorded at least ten times. Coverage ceases 3 residues before the CDR3 finishes, and the germline J gene fills in the end.

The sequenced sample consisted of peripheral blood mononuclear cells. This rearrangement joins TRBV5-5 to TRBJ2-4; D possibly corresponds to TRBD1 (6 bases). This receptor was identified in a person aged 18 to 75 in good health. CDR3 DNA (partial): TGTGCCAGCAGCCTAGGAGACAGGAACCTCATT. Translating it yields CASSLGDRNLI. The CDR3 reads in full as CASSLGDRNLIQYF.